A single sample is the source of the 5 T cell receptor beta chains below, sequenced in a study of OX40 agonist ivuxolimab in advanced cancers. The repertoire was sequenced with immunoSEQ multiplex PCR; TCRdb's copy has only in-frame clones and lacks some. The sample contains 85,000 to 100,000 clones, 70% to 85% of which appear only once. The material sequenced was CD4+ or CD8+ T cells sorted from blood, taken in a trial of the OX40 agonist ivuxolimab. The receptors shown here come from an adult with an advanced solid tumor such as melanoma, head and neck, liver or kidney cancer.

This chain joins TRBV18 and TRBJ1-1; no firm D call. This CDR3 has 13 amino acids. Per the germline V gene, CDR1 is KGHSH and CDR2 is LQKENI. V was trimmed by 6 bases and J by 5 bases, leaving 13 bases between them. CDR3: CASSLLGGTEAFF. The CDR3 DNA reads TGTGCCAGCTCCCTCCTTGGAGGAACTGAAGCTTTCTTT. The full variable domain, its missing parts supplied by reference TRBV18 and TRBJ1-1, is NAGVMQNPRHLVRRRGQEARLRCSPMKGHSHVYWYRQLPEEGLKFMVYLQKENIIDESGMPKERFSAEFPKEGPSILRIQQVVRGDSAAYFCASSLLGGTEAFFGQGTRLTVV.

The rearrangement links TRBV19 to TRBJ1-5; maybe TRBD1 (6 bases). The CDR3 totals 17 residues. CDR1 is LNHDA and CDR2 is SQIVND in the germline V gene (reference sequence). V was cut by 9 bases and J by 4 bases, with 25 bases left in between. The CDR3 spells CASREGVGFWVNQPQHF. Written as DNA, the CDR3 is TGTGCCAGCCGTGAGGGGGTGGGATTTTGGGTAAATCAGCCCCAGCATTTT.

CDR3 in DNA: TGTGCCACCACGGGGGCCTCAAATACAGGAGGCTCCTACAATGAGCAGTTCTTC. Amino acids: CATTGASNTGGSYNEQFF. The chain couples TRBV10-3 to TRBJ2-1; either TRBD1 or TRBD2 may supply D (6 bases each). This CDR3 region has 18 residues. CDR1 is ENHRY and CDR2 is SYGVKD in the germline V gene. The V and J ends lost 10 bases and 0 bases respectively, with 25 bases between them.

This sequence joins TRBV30 and TRBJ2-7, with 8 bases fitting TRBD1. With V trimmed by 1 base and J by 7 bases, 6 bases remained unmatched. The length of the CDR3 is 13 residues. From germline, CDR1 is GTSNPN and CDR2 SVGIG (reference sequence). In nucleotides, the CDR3 is TGTGCCTGGAGTGGGGACAGGTTGGGTGAGCAGTACTTC. Its protein product is CAWSGDRLGEQYF. The full variable domain, with the rest looked up from reference TRBV30 and TRBJ2-7, is SQTIHQWPATLVQPVGSPLSLECTVEGTSNPNLYWYRQAAGRGLQLLFYSVGIGQISSEVPQNLSASRPQDRQFILSSKKLLLSDSGFYLCAWSGDRLGEQYFGPGTRLTVT.

The V and J genes are TRBV19 and TRBJ2-6; no clear D gene. The germline CDR1 and CDR2 sequences are LNHDA and SQIVND (reference sequence). CDR3 size: 17 residues. With 6 bases removed from V and 0 bases from J, the gap between germline ends came to 15 bases. The CDR3 region has the DNA TGTGCCAGTAGCAGGCCCATTTCACACTCTGGGGCCAACGTCCTGACTTTC. Translated: CASSRPISHSGANVLTF.